These T cell receptor beta chains were read from a single sample in a study of blood T cell repertoires in COVID-19. Assay used: immunoSEQ multiplex PCR; TCRdb lists only in-frame clones, some missing. This table has 290,000 or so clones, about nine tenths appearing once. What was sequenced was peripheral blood. Receptors originate from a man between 18 and 35 years old with active or convalescent COVID-19. Both conserved end residues are part of each CDR3. D genes are given only for firm matches. Where a row states a size, it is once, few, many or the class of an expanded clone; other rows omit it.

d_gene,j_gene,abundance,v_gene,CDR3nt,CDR3aa
.,TRBJ2-1,few,TRBV5-4,TGTGCCAGCAGCTTGGAACTAGCCGCTAATGAGCAGTTCTTC,CASSLELAANEQFF
TRBD1,TRBJ1-1,.,TRBV16,TGTGCCAGCAGTAGAGGGGGCGTGAACACTGAAGCTTTCTTT,CASSRGGVNTEAFF
TRBD1,TRBJ1-1,.,TRBV4-3,TGCGCCAGCAGCCAGGACAGGGCTAACACTGAAGCTTTCTTT,CASSQDRANTEAFF
TRBD1,TRBJ1-5,.,TRBV6-5,TGTGCCAGCAGTTACGACAGGGCTAGCAATCAGCCCCAGCATTTT,CASSYDRASNQPQHF
TRBD1,TRBJ2-3,.,TRBV14,TGTGCCAGCAGCCTAATCTCAGGGGGCGTCACAGATACGCAGTATTTT,CASSLISGGVTDTQYF
.,TRBJ2-3,.,TRBV28,TGTGCCAGCAGTTTCCCCGTCACAGATACGCAGTATTTT,CASSFPVTDTQYF
TRBD1,TRBJ1-1,.,TRBV6-5,TGTGCCAGCAGTTACTCGACAGGGGCCGCTTTCTTT,CASSYSTGAAFF
.,TRBJ2-7,.,TRBV29-1,TGCAGCCCCTCGGTGGTCTCCTACGAGCAGTACTTC,CSPSVVSYEQYF
TRBD1,TRBJ2-1,.,TRBV5-5,TGTGCCAGCAGCCCGACAGGGTGGGATGAGCAGTTCTTC,CASSPTGWDEQFF
TRBD1,TRBJ2-5,.,TRBV7-9,TGTGCCAGCAGCAACCGACAGGGGGGAGAGACCCAGTACTTC,CASSNRQGGETQYF
.,TRBJ2-3,.,TRBV6-5,TGTGCCAACCTAAGCACAGATACGCAGTATTTT,CANLSTDTQYF
.,TRBJ2-1,.,TRBV21-1,TGTGCCAGCAGCAAAGTCTTGCTAGCGGGAGGGGTGAATGAGCAGTTCTTC,CASSKVLLAGGVNEQFF
.,TRBJ1-2,.,TRBV3-1/TRBV3-2,TGTGCCAGCAGCCAAGATCTGGCCTACACCTTC,CASSQDLAYTF
.,TRBJ1-1,.,TRBV9,TGTGCCAGCAGCTCTAACCTATACACTGAAGCTTTCTTT,CASSSNLYTEAFF
.,TRBJ2-5,.,TRBV6-6,TGTGCCAGCACCCCTCCAGGCGCCCTCAGGGGGACCCAGTACTTC,CASTPPGALRGTQYF
TRBD1,TRBJ1-4,.,TRBV6-5,TGTGCCAGCAGCCCCTCCGGAGACAGGGTGGAAAAACTGTTTTTT,CASSPSGDRVEKLFF
TRBD2,TRBJ2-5,once,TRBV7-3,TGTGCCAGCAGCCCAGGGACTAGCGGACAAGAGACCCAGTACTTC,CASSPGTSGQETQYF
.,TRBJ1-2,.,TRBV6-1,TGTGCCAGCAGTGAAGAGATTGTAGCTAACTATGGCTACACCTTC,CASSEEIVANYGYTF
.,TRBJ2-7,once,TRBV28,TGTGCCAGCACCCCAATGAGAGGGAGCCCCTCCTACGAGCAGTACTTC,CASTPMRGSPSYEQYF
.,TRBJ1-5,.,TRBV5-6,TGTGCCAGCAGCTTCGGGGGAGGTTTTAATCAGCCCCAGCATTTT,CASSFGGGFNQPQHF
TRBD1,TRBJ1-5,.,TRBV28,TGTGCCAGCAGATATGTCAGGGACAGGAGTAATCAGCCCCAGCATTTT,CASRYVRDRSNQPQHF
.,TRBJ2-1,.,TRBV7-9,TGTGCCACCGCGGCGGCGCGGGCCCTCAGGGAGCAGTTCTTC,CATAAARALREQFF
TRBD1,TRBJ2-1,.,TRBV5-4,TGTGCCAGCAGCTTCCGGACAGGGGGCCCGTACAATGAGCAGTTCTTC,CASSFRTGGPYNEQFF
.,TRBJ2-1,.,TRBV28,TGTGCCAGCAGTTTTAGAGGGTTTAATGAGCAGTTCTTC,CASSFRGFNEQFF
.,TRBJ2-7,.,TRBV19,TGTGCCAGTAGTATCGGGGAGGTCGGCGAGCAGTACTTC,CASSIGEVGEQYF
.,TRBJ2-1,.,TRBV6-5,TGTGCCAGCAGTTACTCCGGGAGTTACAATGAGCAGTTCTTC,CASSYSGSYNEQFF
.,TRBJ2-2,.,TRBV25-1,TGTGCCAGCAGTGATGCTAGCCCCGGGGAGCTGTTTTTT,CASSDASPGELFF
.,TRBJ1-2,.,TRBV4-2,TGTGCCAGCAGCCAAGTAGGACACCGAGATAACTATGGCTACACCTTC,CASSQVGHRDNYGYTF
.,TRBJ1-3,.,TRBV3-1/TRBV3-2,TGTGCCAGCAGCCAAGCACTCGACAGCCACTCTGGAAACACCATATATTTT,CASSQALDSHSGNTIYF
.,TRBJ2-7,.,TRBV28,TGTGCCAGCAGTTTAGAAGCAGGCCGTTACGAGCAGTACTTC,CASSLEAGRYEQYF
TRBD1,TRBJ1-1,.,TRBV13,TGTGCCAGCAGCTCGGGACAGACGAACACTGAAGCTTTCTTT,CASSSGQTNTEAFF
.,TRBJ2-5,.,TRBV6-1,TGTGCCAGCAGTGAATCGGTTGGGACACCTGAGAGAACCCAGTACTTC,CASSESVGTPERTQYF
.,TRBJ1-5,.,TRBV7-6,TGTGCCAGCAGCCCCTGGGCAGGGCCCAAAATCAATCAGCCCCAGCATTTT,CASSPWAGPKINQPQHF
TRBD1,TRBJ1-4,.,TRBV29-1,TGCAGCGTTGGAGGCGGACAGGGTCCTGAAAAACTGTTTTTT,CSVGGGQGPEKLFF
.,TRBJ2-3,.,TRBV6-1,TGTGCCAGCAGTGACCGATTCGGTGGAGATACGCAGTATTTT,CASSDRFGGDTQYF
TRBD1,TRBJ2-7,.,TRBV4-1,TGCGCCAGCAGCCAAAATATGGGACAGATCTACGAGCAGTACTTC,CASSQNMGQIYEQYF
TRBD1,TRBJ1-2,.,TRBV19,TGTGCCAGTAGTAGACAGGGAAATCCTTATGGCTACACCTTC,CASSRQGNPYGYTF
.,TRBJ2-5,.,TRBV28,TGTGCCAGCAGCCCCCCGGGAGATCAAGAGACCCAGTACTTC,CASSPPGDQETQYF
.,TRBJ1-2,.,TRBV6-5,TGTGCCAGCAGTTACTCCACAGACCACTATGGCTACACCTTC,CASSYSTDHYGYTF
.,TRBJ1-6,.,TRBV7-5,TGTGCCAGAAGCTTAGTTGACAGCCCCTTTTGTCCCCTCCACTTT,CARSLVDSPFCPLHF
.,TRBJ2-1,once,TRBV18,TGTGCCAGCTCACCTGTAGTTAACAATGAGCAGTTCTTC,CASSPVVNNEQFF
.,TRBJ1-1,.,TRBV7-9,TGTGCCAGCAGCCCGGCGGCGACTGAAGCTTTCTTT,CASSPAATEAFF
TRBD2,TRBJ2-1,.,TRBV4-1,TGCGCCAGCAGCCAAGAAGTAGCGGGAGCCTACAATGAGCAGTTCTTC,CASSQEVAGAYNEQFF
TRBD1,TRBJ2-7,.,TRBV5-1,TGCGCCAGCAGAGGGGGACAGGCGTCCTACGAGCAGTACTTC,CASRGGQASYEQYF
.,TRBJ2-3,.,TRBV3-1/TRBV3-2,TGTGCCAGCAGCAGCCGGGACACAGATACGCAGTATTTT,CASSSRDTDTQYF
.,TRBJ1-1,.,TRBV7-9,TGTGCCAGCCTTTTAAAATGGGGGGACACTGAAGCTTTCTTT,CASLLKWGDTEAFF
TRBD2,TRBJ2-7,.,TRBV27,TGTGCCAGCAGTTTTGGGAGGGACTACGAGCAGTACTTC,CASSFGRDYEQYF
TRBD1,TRBJ2-1,once,TRBV24-1,TGTGCCACCAGTGATAACCGGGACAGCCAAAATGAGCAGTTCTTC,CATSDNRDSQNEQFF